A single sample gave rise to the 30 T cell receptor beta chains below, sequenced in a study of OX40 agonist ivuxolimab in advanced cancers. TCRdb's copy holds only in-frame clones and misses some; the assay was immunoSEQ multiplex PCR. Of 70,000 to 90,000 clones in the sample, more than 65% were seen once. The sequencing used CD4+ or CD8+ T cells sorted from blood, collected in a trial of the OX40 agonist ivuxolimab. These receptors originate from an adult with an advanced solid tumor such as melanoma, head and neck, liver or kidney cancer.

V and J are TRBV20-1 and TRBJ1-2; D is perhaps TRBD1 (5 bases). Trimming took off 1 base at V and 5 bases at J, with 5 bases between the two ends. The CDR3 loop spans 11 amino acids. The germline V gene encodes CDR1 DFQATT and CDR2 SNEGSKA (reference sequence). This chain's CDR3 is CSARGQYGYTF. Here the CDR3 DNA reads TGCAGTGCTAGAGGACAGTATGGCTACACCTTC.

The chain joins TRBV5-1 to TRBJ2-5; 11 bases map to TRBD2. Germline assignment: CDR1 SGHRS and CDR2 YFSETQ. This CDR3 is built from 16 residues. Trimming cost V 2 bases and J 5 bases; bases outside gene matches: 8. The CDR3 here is CASSLFSGGAVETQYF. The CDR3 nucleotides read TGCGCCAGCAGCTTATTTAGCGGGGGGGCTGTCGAGACCCAGTACTTC. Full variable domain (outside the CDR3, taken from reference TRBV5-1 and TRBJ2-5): KAGVTQTPRYLIKTRGQQVTLSCSPISGHRSVSWYQQTPGQGLQFLFEYFSETQRNKGNFPGRFSGRQFSNSRSEMNVSTLELGDSALYLCASSLFSGGAVETQYFGPGTRLLVL.

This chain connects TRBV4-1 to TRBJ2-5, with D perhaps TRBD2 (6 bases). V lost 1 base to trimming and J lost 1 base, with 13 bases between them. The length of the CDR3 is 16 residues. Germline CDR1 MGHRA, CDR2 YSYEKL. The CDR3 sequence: CASSQVGRGVQETQYF. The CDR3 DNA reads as TGCGCCAGCAGCCAAGTAGGGCGCGGGGTCCAAGAGACCCAGTACTTC.

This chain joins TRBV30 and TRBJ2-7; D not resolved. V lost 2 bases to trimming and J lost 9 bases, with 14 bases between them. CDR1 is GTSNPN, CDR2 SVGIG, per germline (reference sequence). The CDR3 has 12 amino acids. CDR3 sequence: CAWSKARPGQYF. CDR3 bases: TGTGCCTGGAGTAAGGCCCGACCGGGGCAGTACTTC.

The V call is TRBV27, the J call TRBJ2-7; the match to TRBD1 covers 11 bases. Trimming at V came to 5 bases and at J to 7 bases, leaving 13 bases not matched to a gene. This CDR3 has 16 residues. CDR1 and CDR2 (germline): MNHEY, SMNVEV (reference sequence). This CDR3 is CASSPTAGTGGYEQYF. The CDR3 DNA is TGTGCCAGCAGTCCTACCGCCGGGACAGGGGGTTATGAGCAGTACTTC.

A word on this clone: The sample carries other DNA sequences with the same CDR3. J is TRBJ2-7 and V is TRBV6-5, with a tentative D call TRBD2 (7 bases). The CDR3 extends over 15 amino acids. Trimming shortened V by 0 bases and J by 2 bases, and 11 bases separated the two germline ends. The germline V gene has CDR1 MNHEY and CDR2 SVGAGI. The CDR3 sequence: CASSYSRGAPYEQYF. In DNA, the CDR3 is TGTGCCAGCAGTTACTCCCGGGGGGCCCCCTACGAGCAGTACTTC.

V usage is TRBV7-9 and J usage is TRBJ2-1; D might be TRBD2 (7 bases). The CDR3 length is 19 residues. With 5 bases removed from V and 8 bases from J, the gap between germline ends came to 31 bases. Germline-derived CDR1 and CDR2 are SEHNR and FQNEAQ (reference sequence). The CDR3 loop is CASSPRGGGPGVGQYEQFF. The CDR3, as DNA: TGTGCCAGCAGCCCGCGTGGCGGGGGTCCAGGGGTGGGTCAGTATGAGCAGTTCTTC. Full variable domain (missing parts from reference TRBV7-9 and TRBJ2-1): DTGVSQNPRHKITKRGQNVTFRCDPISEHNRLYWYRQTLGQGPEFLTYFQNEAQLEKSRLLSDRFSAERPKGSFSTLEIQRTEQGDSAMYLCASSPRGGGPGVGQYEQFFGPGTRLTVL.

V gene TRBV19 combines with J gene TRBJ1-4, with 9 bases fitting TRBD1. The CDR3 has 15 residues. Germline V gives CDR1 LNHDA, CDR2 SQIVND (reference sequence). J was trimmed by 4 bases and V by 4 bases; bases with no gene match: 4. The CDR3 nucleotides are TGTGCCAGTAGTACTCAGGACAGGGGTAATGAAAAACTGTTTTTT. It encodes CASSTQDRGNEKLFF.

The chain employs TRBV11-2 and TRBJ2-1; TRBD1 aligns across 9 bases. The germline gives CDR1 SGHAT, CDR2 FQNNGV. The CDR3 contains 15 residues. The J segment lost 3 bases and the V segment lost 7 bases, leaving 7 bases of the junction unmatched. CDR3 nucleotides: TGTGCCAGCAAGGCCAAGACAGGGGGCTACAATGAGCAGTTCTTC. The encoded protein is CASKAKTGGYNEQFF. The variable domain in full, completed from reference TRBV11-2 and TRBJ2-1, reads EAGVAQSPRYKIIEKRQSVAFWCNPISGHATLYWYQQILGQGPKLLIQFQNNGVVDDSQLPKDRFSAERLKGVDSTLKIQPAKLEDSAVYLCASKAKTGGYNEQFFGPGTRLTVL.

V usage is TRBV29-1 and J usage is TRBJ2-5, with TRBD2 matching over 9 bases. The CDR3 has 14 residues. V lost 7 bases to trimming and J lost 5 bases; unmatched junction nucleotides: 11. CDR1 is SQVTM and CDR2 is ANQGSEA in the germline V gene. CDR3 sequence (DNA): TGCAGCGCCTTAGCGGGAGTAGGTGCGGAGACCCAGTACTTC. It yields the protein CSALAGVGAETQYF.

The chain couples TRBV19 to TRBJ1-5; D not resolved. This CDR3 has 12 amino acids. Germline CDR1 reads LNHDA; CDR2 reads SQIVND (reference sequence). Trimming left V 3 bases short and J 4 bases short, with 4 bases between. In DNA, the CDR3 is TGTGCCAGTAGTATGTTAAATCAGCCCCAGCATTTT. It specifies CASSMLNQPQHF.

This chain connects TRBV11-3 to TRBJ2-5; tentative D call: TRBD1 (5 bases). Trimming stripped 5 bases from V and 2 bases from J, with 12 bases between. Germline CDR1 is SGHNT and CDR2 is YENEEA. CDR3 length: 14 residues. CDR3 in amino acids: CASSPQDSQETQYF. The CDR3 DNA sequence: TGTGCCAGCAGCCCACAAGACAGTCAAGAGACCCAGTACTTC.

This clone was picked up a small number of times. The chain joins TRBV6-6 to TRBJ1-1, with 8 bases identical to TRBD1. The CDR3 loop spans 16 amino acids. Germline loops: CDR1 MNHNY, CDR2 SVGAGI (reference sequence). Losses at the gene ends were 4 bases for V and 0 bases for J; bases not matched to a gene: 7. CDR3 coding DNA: TGTGCCAGCAGTTCATGGACAGGGAGAATGAACACTGAAGCTTTCTTT. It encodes CASSSWTGRMNTEAFF.

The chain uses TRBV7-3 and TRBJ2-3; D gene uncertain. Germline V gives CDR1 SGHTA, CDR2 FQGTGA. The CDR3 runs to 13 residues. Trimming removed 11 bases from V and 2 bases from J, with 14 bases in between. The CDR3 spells CASSSRPTDTQYF. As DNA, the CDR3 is TGTGCCTCCTCGTCACGGCCCACAGATACGCAGTATTTT.

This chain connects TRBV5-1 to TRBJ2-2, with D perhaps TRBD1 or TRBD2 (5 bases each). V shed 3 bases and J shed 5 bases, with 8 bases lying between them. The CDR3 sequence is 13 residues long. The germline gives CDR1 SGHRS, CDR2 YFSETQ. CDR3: CASSSGPTGELFF. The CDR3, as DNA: TGCGCCAGCAGCTCGGGGCCGACCGGGGAGCTGTTTTTT.

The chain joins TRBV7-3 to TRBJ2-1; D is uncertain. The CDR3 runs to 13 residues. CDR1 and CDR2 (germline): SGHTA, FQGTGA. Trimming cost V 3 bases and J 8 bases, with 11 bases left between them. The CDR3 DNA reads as TGTGCCAGCAGCTTGGGGTATCGGGATGAGCAGTTCTTC. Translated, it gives CASSLGYRDEQFF.

CDR3 protein: CATSTRTGGETQYF. The CDR3 DNA reads as TGTGCCACCAGCACCAGGACAGGTGGCGAGACCCAGTACTTC. The chain is built from TRBV15 and TRBJ2-5; 7 nucleotides line up with TRBD1. Germline CDR1 and CDR2: LNHNV and YYDKDF (reference sequence). CDR3 length: 14 amino acids. Trimming removed 4 bases from V and 5 bases from J; junction bases left unmatched: 7.

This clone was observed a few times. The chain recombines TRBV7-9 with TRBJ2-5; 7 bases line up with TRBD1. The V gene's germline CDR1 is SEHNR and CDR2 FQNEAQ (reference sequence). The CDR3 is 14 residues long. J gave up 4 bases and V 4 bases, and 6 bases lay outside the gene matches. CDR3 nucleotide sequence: TGTGCCAGCAGCTCCAGGACAGGTGCAGAGACCCAGTACTTC. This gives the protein CASSSRTGAETQYF.

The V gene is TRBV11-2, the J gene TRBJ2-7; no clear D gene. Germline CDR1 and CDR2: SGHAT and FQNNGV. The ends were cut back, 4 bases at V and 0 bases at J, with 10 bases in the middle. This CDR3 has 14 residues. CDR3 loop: CASSSLESSYEQYF. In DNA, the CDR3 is TGTGCCAGCAGCTCCCTGGAAAGCTCCTACGAGCAGTACTTC.

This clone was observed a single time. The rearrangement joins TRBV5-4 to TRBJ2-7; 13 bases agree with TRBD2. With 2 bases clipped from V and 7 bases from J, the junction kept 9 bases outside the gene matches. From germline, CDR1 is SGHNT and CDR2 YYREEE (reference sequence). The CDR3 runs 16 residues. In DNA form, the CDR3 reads TGTGCCAGCAGCTTTGGGACTAGCGGGGCAGGTGTGGAGCAGTACTTC. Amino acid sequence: CASSFGTSGAGVEQYF.

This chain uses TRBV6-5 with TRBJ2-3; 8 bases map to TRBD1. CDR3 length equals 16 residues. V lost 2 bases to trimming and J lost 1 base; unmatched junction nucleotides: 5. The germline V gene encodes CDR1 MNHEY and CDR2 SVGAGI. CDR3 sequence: CASSYGGQAGTDTQYF. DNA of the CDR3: TGTGCCAGCAGTTACGGGGGACAGGCGGGCACAGATACGCAGTATTTT.

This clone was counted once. The CDR3 spells CASSPSVVYYEQYF. The CDR3 nucleotides are TGTGCCAGCAGCCCATCGGTGGTGTACTACGAGCAGTACTTC. The chain uses TRBV6-5 and TRBJ2-7; no definite D call. The V and J ends lost 6 bases and 3 bases respectively, with 15 bases between them. This CDR3 region has 14 residues. CDR1 is MNHEY and CDR2 is SVGAGI in the germline V gene.

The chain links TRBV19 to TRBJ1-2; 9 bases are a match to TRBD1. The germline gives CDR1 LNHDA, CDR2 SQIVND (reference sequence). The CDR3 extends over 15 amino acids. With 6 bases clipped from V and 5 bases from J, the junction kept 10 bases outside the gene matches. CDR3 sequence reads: CASSTGTGWRYGYTF. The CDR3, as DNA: TGTGCCAGTAGCACCGGGACAGGGTGGAGGTATGGCTACACCTTC.

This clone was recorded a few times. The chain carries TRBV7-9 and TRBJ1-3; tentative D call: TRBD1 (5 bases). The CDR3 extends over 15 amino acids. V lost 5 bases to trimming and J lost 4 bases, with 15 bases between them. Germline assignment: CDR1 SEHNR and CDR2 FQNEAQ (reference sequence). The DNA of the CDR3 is TGTGCCAGCAGCCCTAAGGTCAGGGTCGGAAACACCATATATTTT. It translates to CASSPKVRVGNTIYF.

CDR3 DNA: TGTGCCTGGTCTAAGGGGGATAACTATGGCTACACCTTC. It is translated as CAWSKGDNYGYTF. The rearrangement links TRBV30 to TRBJ1-2, with a tentative D call TRBD1 (6 bases). Trimming removed 5 bases from V and 1 base from J, with 11 bases in between. From germline, CDR1 is GTSNPN and CDR2 SVGIG (reference sequence). The length of the CDR3 is 13 residues. The whole variable domain, filled in from reference TRBV30 and TRBJ1-2, reads SQTIHQWPATLVQPVGSPLSLECTVEGTSNPNLYWYRQAAGRGLQLLFYSVGIGQISSEVPQNLSASRPQDRQFILSSKKLLLSDSGFYLCAWSKGDNYGYTFGSGTRLTVV.

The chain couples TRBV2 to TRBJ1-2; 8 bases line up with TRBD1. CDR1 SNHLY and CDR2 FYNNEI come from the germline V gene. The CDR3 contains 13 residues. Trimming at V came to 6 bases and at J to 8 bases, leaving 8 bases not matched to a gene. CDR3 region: CASRNAGGGGYTF. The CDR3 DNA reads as TGTGCCAGCAGGAACGCAGGGGGCGGGGGCTACACCTTC.

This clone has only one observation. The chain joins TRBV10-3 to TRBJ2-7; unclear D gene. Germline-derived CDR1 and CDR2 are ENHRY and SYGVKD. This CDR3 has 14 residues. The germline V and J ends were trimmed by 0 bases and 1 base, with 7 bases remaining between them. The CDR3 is CAISESTGSYEQYF. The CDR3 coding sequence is TGTGCCATCAGTGAGTCGACTGGGTCCTACGAGCAGTACTTC.

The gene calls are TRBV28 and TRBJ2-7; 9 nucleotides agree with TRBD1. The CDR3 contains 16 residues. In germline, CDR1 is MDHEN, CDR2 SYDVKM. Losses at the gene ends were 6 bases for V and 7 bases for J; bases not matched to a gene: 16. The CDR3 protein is CASSSGQGAGYDEQYF. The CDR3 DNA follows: TGTGCCAGCAGCTCGGGACAGGGAGCGGGGTACGATGAGCAGTACTTC.

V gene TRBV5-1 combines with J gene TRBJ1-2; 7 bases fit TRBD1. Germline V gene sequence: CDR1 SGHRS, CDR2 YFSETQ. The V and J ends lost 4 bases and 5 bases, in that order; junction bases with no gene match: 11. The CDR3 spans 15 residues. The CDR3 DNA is TGCGCCAGCAGCCTGGGACAGTCAGTTGGGTATGGCTACACCTTC. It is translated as CASSLGQSVGYGYTF.

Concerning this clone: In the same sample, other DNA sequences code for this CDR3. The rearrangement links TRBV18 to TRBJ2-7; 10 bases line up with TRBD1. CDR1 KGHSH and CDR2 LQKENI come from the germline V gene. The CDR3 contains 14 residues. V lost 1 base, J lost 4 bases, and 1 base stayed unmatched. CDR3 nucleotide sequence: TGTGCCAGCTCACCACGGGGACAGGGGTACGAGCAGTACTTC. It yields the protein CASSPRGQGYEQYF.